The sequence of this TCR beta chain was determined in a study of CD8 T cells in Susac syndrome. V was pared by 3 bases and J by 2 bases, with 6 bases between. The CDR3 contains 12 residues. In germline, CDR1 is SGHDT, CDR2 YYEEEE. Blood CD8+ and CD4+ T cells underwent high-throughput TCR beta sequencing. Negative isolation yielded CD4+ and CD8+ T cells, and FACS enriched TEMRA cells. With random hexamers, reverse transcription was performed on about 0.5 to 1 ug of RNA. TCRdb ran MiXCR on the immunoSEQ multiplex PCR reads and lists one entry per CDR3 protein. Of about 120,000 distinct CDR3 sequences listed, about 94% are singletons.

The genes are TRBV5-6 and TRBJ2-7, with D perhaps given as TRBD1 or TRBD2 (5 bases each). Material: CD4+ T cells from PBMCs. This TCR came from a human donor with multiple sclerosis. CDR3 loop: CASSWGTYEQYF. As DNA, the CDR3 is TGTGCCAGCAGCTGGGGGACCTACGAGCAGTACTTC.